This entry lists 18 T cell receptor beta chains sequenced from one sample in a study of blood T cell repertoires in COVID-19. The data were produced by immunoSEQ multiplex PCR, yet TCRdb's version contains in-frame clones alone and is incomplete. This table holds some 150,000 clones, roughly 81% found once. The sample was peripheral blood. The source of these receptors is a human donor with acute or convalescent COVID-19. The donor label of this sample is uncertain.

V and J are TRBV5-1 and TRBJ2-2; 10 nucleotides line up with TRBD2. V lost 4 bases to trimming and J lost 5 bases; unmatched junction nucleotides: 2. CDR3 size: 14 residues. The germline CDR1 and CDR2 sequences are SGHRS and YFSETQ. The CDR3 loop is CASSELAGTGELFF. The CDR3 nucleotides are TGCGCCAGCAGCGAACTAGCGGGAACCGGGGAGCTGTTTTTT.

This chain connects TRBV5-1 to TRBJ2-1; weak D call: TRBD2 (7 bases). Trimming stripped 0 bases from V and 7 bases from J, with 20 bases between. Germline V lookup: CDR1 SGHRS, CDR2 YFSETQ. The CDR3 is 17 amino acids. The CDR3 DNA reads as TGCGCCAGCAGCTTGGCCCCGGGGGGCTTCCCTGGGAATGAGCAGTTCTTC. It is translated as CASSLAPGGFPGNEQFF.

This CDR3 reads CASSSGGANVLTF. For the CDR3, the DNA is TGTGCCAGCAGCTCCGGTGGGGCCAACGTCCTGACTTTC. The V call is TRBV13, the J call TRBJ2-6; D ambiguous. V was pared by 4 bases and J by 3 bases, with 4 bases between. This CDR3 spans 13 amino acids. Germline V lookup: CDR1 PRHDT, CDR2 FYEKMQ (reference sequence).

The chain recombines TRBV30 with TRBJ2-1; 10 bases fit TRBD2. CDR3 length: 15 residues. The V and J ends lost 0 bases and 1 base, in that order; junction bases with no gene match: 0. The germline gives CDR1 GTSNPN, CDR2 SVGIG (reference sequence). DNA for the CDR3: TGTGCCTGGAGTGTACTAGCGGGGTCCTACAATGAGCAGTTCTTC. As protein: CAWSVLAGSYNEQFF.

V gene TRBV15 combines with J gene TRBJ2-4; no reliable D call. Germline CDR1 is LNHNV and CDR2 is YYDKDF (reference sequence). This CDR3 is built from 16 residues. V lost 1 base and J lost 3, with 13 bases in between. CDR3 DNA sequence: TGTGCCACCAGCAGAGCCCTGGGCGCATACAAAAACATTCAGTACTTC. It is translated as CATSRALGAYKNIQYF.

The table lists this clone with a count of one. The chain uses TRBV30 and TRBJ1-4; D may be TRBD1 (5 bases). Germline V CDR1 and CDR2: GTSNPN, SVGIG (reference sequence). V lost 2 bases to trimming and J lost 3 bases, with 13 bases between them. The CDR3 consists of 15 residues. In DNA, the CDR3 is TGTGCCTGGAGTAAAACAATGACAGCTAATGAAAAACTGTTTTTT. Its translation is CAWSKTMTANEKLFF.

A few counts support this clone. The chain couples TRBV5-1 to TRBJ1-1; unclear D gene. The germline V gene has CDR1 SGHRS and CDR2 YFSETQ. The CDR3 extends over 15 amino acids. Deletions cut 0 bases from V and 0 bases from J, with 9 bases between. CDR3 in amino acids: CASSLERRMNTEAFF. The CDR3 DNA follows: TGCGCCAGCAGCTTGGAGAGGAGGATGAACACTGAAGCTTTCTTT.

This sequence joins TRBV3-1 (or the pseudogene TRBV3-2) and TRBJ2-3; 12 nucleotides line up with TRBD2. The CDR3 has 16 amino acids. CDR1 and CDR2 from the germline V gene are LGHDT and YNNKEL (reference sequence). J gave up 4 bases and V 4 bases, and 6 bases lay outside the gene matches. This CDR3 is CASSPWTSGESDTQYF. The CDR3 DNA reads TGTGCCAGCAGCCCCTGGACTAGCGGGGAATCAGATACGCAGTATTTT.

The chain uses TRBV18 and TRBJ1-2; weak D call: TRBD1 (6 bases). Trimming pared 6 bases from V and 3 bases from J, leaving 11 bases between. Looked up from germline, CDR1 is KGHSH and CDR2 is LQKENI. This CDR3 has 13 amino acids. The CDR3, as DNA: TGTGCCAGCTCCCGGGGACACTACTATGGCTACACCTTC. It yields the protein CASSRGHYYGYTF.

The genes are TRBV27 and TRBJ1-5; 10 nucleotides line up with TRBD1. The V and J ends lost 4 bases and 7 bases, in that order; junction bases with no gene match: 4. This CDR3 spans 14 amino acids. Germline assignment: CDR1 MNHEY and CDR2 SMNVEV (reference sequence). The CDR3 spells CASSSGQGGQPQHF. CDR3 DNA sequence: TGTGCCAGCAGTTCCGGACAGGGGGGACAGCCCCAGCATTTT.

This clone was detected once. The CDR3 nucleotides read TGTGCCAGCAGCCCCTCGGCGGGGGGGAGAATAGGCAATGAGCAGTTCTTC. The encoded protein is CASSPSAGGRIGNEQFF. J is TRBJ2-1 and V is TRBV11-3, with 9 bases identical to TRBD2. Trimming at V came to 5 bases and at J to 6 bases, leaving 14 bases not matched to a gene. Germline V gene data show CDR1 as SGHNT and CDR2 as YENEEA. The CDR3 spans 17 residues. Based on the CDR3 plus reference TRBV11-3 and TRBJ2-1, the full variable domain is EAGVVQSPRYKIIEKKQPVAFWCNPISGHNTLYWYLQNLGQGPELLIRYENEEAVDDSQLPKDRFSAERLKGVDSTLKIQPAELGDSAVYLCASSPSAGGRIGNEQFFGPGTRLTVL.

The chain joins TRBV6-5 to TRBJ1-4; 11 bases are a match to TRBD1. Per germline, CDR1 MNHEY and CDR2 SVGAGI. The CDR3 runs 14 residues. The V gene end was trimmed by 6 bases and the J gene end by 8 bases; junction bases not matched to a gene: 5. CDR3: CASRPGTGGEKLFF. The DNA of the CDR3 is TGTGCCAGCAGGCCCGGGACAGGGGGGGAAAAACTGTTTTTT.

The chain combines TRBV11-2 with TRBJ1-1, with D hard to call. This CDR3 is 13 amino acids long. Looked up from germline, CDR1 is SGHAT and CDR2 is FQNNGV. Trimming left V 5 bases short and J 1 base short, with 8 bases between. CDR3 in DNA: TGTGCCAGCAGCGAGGCCCAGAACACTGAAGCTTTCTTT. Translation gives CASSEAQNTEAFF.

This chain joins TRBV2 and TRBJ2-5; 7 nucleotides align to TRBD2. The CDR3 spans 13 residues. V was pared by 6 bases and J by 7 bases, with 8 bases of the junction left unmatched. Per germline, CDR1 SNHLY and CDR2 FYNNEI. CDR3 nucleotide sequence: TGTGCCAGCAGCAGCGGGGCGCGGGGGACCCAGTACTTC. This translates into CASSSGARGTQYF.

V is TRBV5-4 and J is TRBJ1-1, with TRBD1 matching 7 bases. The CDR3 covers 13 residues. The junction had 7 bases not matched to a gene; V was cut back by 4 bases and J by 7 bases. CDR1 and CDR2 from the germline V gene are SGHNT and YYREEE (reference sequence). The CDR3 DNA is TGTGCCAGCAGCACCCGGGACAGAAATGAAGCTTTCTTT. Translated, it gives CASSTRDRNEAFF.

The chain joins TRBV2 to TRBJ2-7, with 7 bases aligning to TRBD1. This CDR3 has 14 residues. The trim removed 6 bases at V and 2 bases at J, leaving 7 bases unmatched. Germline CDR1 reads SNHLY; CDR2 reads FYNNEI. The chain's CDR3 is CASSRQGVTYEQYF. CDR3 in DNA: TGTGCCAGCAGCAGACAGGGAGTGACCTACGAGCAGTACTTC.

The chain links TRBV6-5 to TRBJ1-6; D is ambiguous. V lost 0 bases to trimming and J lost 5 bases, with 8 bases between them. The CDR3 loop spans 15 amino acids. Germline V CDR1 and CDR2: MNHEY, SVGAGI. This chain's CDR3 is CASSYSRDNNSPLHF. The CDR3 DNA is TGTGCCAGCAGTTACTCACGGGATAATAATTCACCCCTCCACTTT.

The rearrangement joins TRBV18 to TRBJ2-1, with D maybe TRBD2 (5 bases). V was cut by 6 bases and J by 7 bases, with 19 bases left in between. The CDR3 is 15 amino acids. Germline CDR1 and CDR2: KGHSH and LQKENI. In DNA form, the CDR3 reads TGTGCCAGCTCTATCAGTGGACCTAGCCTAAATGAGCAGTTCTTC. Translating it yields CASSISGPSLNEQFF.